This TCR beta chain was observed in a study of CD8 T cells in ankylosing spondylitis. V was cut by 4 bases and J by 4 bases, with 21 bases left in between. Germline V gene lookup returns CDR1 SQVTM and CDR2 ANQGSEA. The CDR3 has 16 amino acids. TCRdb re-derived calls from the 5' RACE reads in MiXCR, one entry per CDR3 protein. Of about 800,000 distinct CDR3 sequences in the sample, over 9.5% are singletons; the top ten hold about 0.49%. With regard to this clonotype: Its specificity is unknown.

Study conclusions and caveats: Enrichment of disease-linked clones was reportedly significant in matched ankylosing spondylitis synovial fluid. Some of the motif variants had earlier been found in reactive arthritis patients' fluid and blood. Disease-associated clonotypes exhibited CD8+ identity and were relatively infrequent in peripheral blood. There was a TCR beta motif, made of eight highly homologous variants, that appeared characteristic of ankylosing spondylitis blood.

The chain uses TRBV29-1 and TRBJ2-3; D tentatively reads TRBD1 or TRBD2 (5 bases each). This receptor was taken from a male donor with ankylosing spondylitis. Sequencing input: blood, either unsorted or a sorted T cell fraction (not recorded which). The CDR3 DNA follows: TGCAGCGTTGGCCCACTAGTTGTGAGGGACGCAGATACGCAGTATTTT. The encoded protein is CSVGPLVVRDADTQYF.